This TCR beta chain was identified in a study of blood T cell repertoires in COVID-19. About the research overall: PBMCs, B-cell-depleted T cells, or T cells provided the cDNA or gDNA that made up the material.

V lost 3 bases and J 6 bases, leaving 11 bases between the germline ends. CDR3 length: 13 residues. Germline loops: CDR1 LNHDA, CDR2 SQIVND (reference sequence). Original analysis: How many nucleated cells were present was estimated from reference gene primer amplification. Sequencing was performed with immunoSEQ multiplex PCR; in TCRdb, only in-frame clones are kept and a portion is missing. V and J calls and clone size are those listed in that table; D and trimming were worked out from the DNA. This sample has roughly 98,000 clones, with 82% found just once. The chain carries TRBV19 and TRBJ2-5, with D possibly TRBD2 on 6 matching bases. The sample was peripheral blood. The receptor was isolated from a man in his 70s with active or convalescent COVID-19. CDR3 protein: CASSIKSGQTQYF. As DNA, the CDR3 is TGTGCCAGTAGTATCAAAAGCGGGCAGACCCAGTACTTC.